These 21 T cell receptor beta chains originate from one sample sequenced in a study of blood T cell repertoires in COVID-19. Sequenced by immunoSEQ multiplex PCR; TCRdb stores in-frame clones only, minus some. The data hold over 100,000 clones, with around 83% observed a single time. Material for sequencing was peripheral blood. Receptor source: a man in his forties with acute or convalescent COVID-19.

V and J are TRBV29-1 and TRBJ2-3; 8 nucleotides match TRBD1. Germline CDR1 and CDR2: SQVTM and ANQGSEA. The CDR3 consists of 14 residues. V gave up 4 bases and J gave up 2 bases; unmatched junction bases: 5. The CDR3 DNA follows: TGCAGCGTTGGGGGACAGGACTACACAGATACGCAGTATTTT. Its protein product is CSVGGQDYTDTQYF.

The V gene is TRBV13, the J gene TRBJ2-7; 7 bases map to TRBD2. With V trimmed by 5 bases and J by 6 bases, 13 bases remained unmatched. CDR3 size: 15 residues. Germline V CDR1 and CDR2: PRHDT, FYEKMQ (reference sequence). The CDR3 nucleotides are TGTGCCAGCAGCCGTCTCGGGGGGAAGGTGGGCGAGCAGTACTTC. It yields the protein CASSRLGGKVGEQYF.

This chain connects TRBV28 to TRBJ1-2, with D hard to call. Germline CDR1 and CDR2: MDHEN and SYDVKM. This CDR3 is 12 amino acids long. V was clipped by 9 bases and J by 8 bases, with 16 bases between them. DNA of the CDR3: TGTGCCAGTGTAGTGGGAGCGCGGGGCTACACCTTC. This gives the protein CASVVGARGYTF.

V is TRBV19 and J is TRBJ1-1, with 7 bases aligning to TRBD1. V lost 3 bases and J lost 4; bases outside the gene matches: 17. In germline, CDR1 is LNHDA, CDR2 SQIVND (reference sequence). This CDR3 is 18 amino acids long. The CDR3 region is CASSILPPYRGGGTEAFF. In nucleotides, the CDR3 is TGTGCCAGTAGTATCCTACCCCCCTACAGGGGAGGCGGCACTGAAGCTTTCTTT.

CDR3 region: CASSVGGLATTDTQYF. The CDR3 DNA follows: TGTGCCAGCAGCGTAGGAGGACTAGCCACCACAGATACGCAGTATTTT. The chain recombines TRBV9 with TRBJ2-3; TRBD2 matches 8 bases. V gave up 0 bases and J gave up 2 bases; unmatched junction bases: 5. The CDR3 extends over 16 amino acids. Germline CDR1 SGDLS, CDR2 YYNGEE. Looking up the rest from reference TRBV9 and TRBJ2-3 gives the full variable domain: DSGVTQTPKHLITATGQRVTLRCSPRSGDLSVYWYQQSLDQGLQFLIQYYNGEERAKGNILERFSAQQFPDLHSELNLSSLELGDSALYFCASSVGGLATTDTQYFGPGTRLTVL.

The chain's CDR3 is CASSLGARYEQYF. The CDR3 DNA reads as TGCGCCAGCAGCTTGGGGGCGCGTTACGAGCAGTACTTC. The chain couples TRBV5-1 to TRBJ2-7; no clear D gene. CDR1 SGHRS and CDR2 YFSETQ come from the germline V gene. Trimming removed 0 bases from V and 4 bases from J, with 8 bases in between. CDR3 size: 13 residues.

The chain uses TRBV10-1 and TRBJ1-2, with D unresolved. The CDR3 has 15 residues. V was clipped by 10 bases and J by 3 bases, with 21 bases between them. Germline CDR1 WNHNN, CDR2 SYGVQD (reference sequence). The CDR3 DNA follows: TGCGCCACCCCCGGCGGAGCGACTTGGGACTATGGCTACACCTTC. Encoded protein: CATPGGATWDYGYTF.

About this clone: Because the CDR3 is missing its conserved closing phenylalanine or tryptophan, this is likely a read error. The limits of the CDR3 on the DNA are not certain, so only TCRdb's listed CDR3 is given. The chain employs TRBV10-1 and TRBJ2-3; the tabulated D call, TRBD2, remains unverified against the DNA. Germline CDR1 WNHNN, CDR2 SYGVQD (reference sequence). The CDR3 spans 24 residues, counting both ends. CDR3 sequence: CASTFRTEHRYAVFWPRHPADNGI.

CDR3 nucleotide sequence: TGTGCAAGTCGCTTACCCGAGGACGAGGCGGGAACTAAGGAGACCCAGTACTTC. It codes for CASRLPEDEAGTKETQYF. V is TRBV12-2 and J is TRBJ2-5; the listed D gene, TRBD2, was not tested against the DNA. TRBV12-2 is a known pseudogene. This CDR3 has 18 amino acids.

V usage is TRBV27 and J usage is TRBJ2-3, with 8 bases matching TRBD2. The CDR3 loop spans 15 amino acids. Per the germline V gene, CDR1 is MNHEY and CDR2 is SMNVEV (reference sequence). Trimming removed 6 bases from V and 5 bases from J; junction bases left unmatched: 10. The CDR3 sequence is CASSRLAPQGDTQYF. The CDR3, as DNA: TGTGCCAGCAGCCGACTAGCGCCTCAAGGAGATACGCAGTATTTT.

The chain has TRBV5-1 and TRBJ1-6, with D perhaps matching TRBD1 (6 bases). With 3 bases removed from V and 6 bases from J, the gap between germline ends came to 16 bases. The CDR3 spans 16 residues. The germline gives CDR1 SGHRS, CDR2 YFSETQ. The CDR3 is CASSSNAGVVNSPLHF. Here the CDR3 DNA reads TGCGCCAGCAGCTCGAACGCAGGGGTAGTTAATTCACCCCTCCACTTT.

The V gene is TRBV28, the J gene TRBJ2-1; tentative D call: TRBD2 (5 bases). Germline CDR1 MDHEN, CDR2 SYDVKM. V dropped 3 bases and J dropped 0 bases, with 12 bases sitting between them. The length of the CDR3 is 16 residues. CDR3 region: CASSFGGLSSYNEQFF. The CDR3 DNA reads TGTGCCAGCAGTTTCGGCGGGCTAAGCTCCTACAATGAGCAGTTCTTC. Full variable domain (missing parts from reference TRBV28 and TRBJ2-1): DVKVTQSSRYLVKRTGEKVFLECVQDMDHENMFWYRQDPGLGLRLIYFSYDVKMKEKGDIPEGYSVSREKKERFSLILESASTNQTSMYLCASSFGGLSSYNEQFFGPGTRLTVL.

This chain joins TRBV28 and TRBJ1-5; 11 nucleotides agree with TRBD1. Germline CDR1 reads MDHEN; CDR2 reads SYDVKM. CDR3 length: 17 amino acids. J gave up 4 bases and V 6 bases, and 11 bases lay outside the gene matches. This CDR3 is CASSLGTGGRRNQPQHF. In nucleotides, the CDR3 is TGTGCCAGCAGCCTTGGGACAGGGGGAAGGAGGAATCAGCCCCAGCATTTT.

V and J are TRBV19 and TRBJ1-5; D is perhaps TRBD1 (5 bases). Deletions cut 0 bases from V and 6 bases from J, with 15 bases between. The germline V gene has CDR1 LNHDA and CDR2 SQIVND (reference sequence). The CDR3 has 16 residues. Written as DNA, the CDR3 is TGTGCCAGTAGTATAGATAGACAGTCCACTCGTCAGCCCCAGCATTTT. Translating gives CASSIDRQSTRQPQHF.

V usage is TRBV7-2 and J usage is TRBJ2-7, with 7 positions matching TRBD2. After removal of 3 bases from V and 7 bases from J, the junction contained 6 bases not matched to a gene. This CDR3 comprises 13 residues. Per the germline V gene, CDR1 is SGHTA and CDR2 is FQGNSA. The CDR3 DNA is TGTGCCAGCAGCTTTGACGGGGGAGGGGAGCAGTACTTC. Protein sequence: CASSFDGGGEQYF.

V gene TRBV4-2 combines with J gene TRBJ2-3; TRBD2 agrees at 9 bases. Germline CDR1 reads LGHNA; CDR2 reads YNFKEQ. The CDR3 has 16 amino acids. V gave up 6 bases and J gave up 0 bases; unmatched junction bases: 7. CDR3 coding DNA: TGTGCCAGCAGTGATATAGCGGGGGAGAGCACAGATACGCAGTATTTT. Residues: CASSDIAGESTDTQYF.

This rearrangement joins TRBV6-5 to TRBJ2-7; D possibly corresponds to TRBD2 (5 bases). Germline loops: CDR1 MNHEY, CDR2 SVGAGI. This CDR3 is 13 amino acids long. Trimming shortened V by 0 bases and J by 4 bases, and 7 bases separated the two germline ends. The CDR3 DNA follows: TGTGCCAGCAGTTACTCGAAGCGGTACGAGCAGTACTTC. It is translated as CASSYSKRYEQYF.

This clone was detected once. The chain links TRBV11-2 to TRBJ2-7; 11 nucleotides align to TRBD2. CDR1 SGHAT and CDR2 FQNNGV come from the germline V gene. The junction had 2 bases not matched to a gene; V was cut back by 5 bases and J by 2 bases. This CDR3 contains 14 residues. CDR3 sequence (DNA): TGTGCCAGCAGCGGGGGACTAGCGGCCTACGAGCAGTACTTC. Protein product: CASSGGLAAYEQYF.

The chain couples TRBV7-2 to TRBJ2-5; possibly TRBD2 for D (6 bases). V was clipped by 2 bases and J by 4 bases, with 14 bases between them. Germline assignment: CDR1 SGHTA and CDR2 FQGNSA. The CDR3 length is 15 residues. CDR3 in amino acids: CASSLITGGRETQYF. The CDR3 DNA is TGTGCCAGCAGCTTAATTACCGGGGGACGAGAGACCCAGTACTTC.

The gene calls are TRBV6-2 or TRBV6-3 and TRBJ2-7; 7 bases agree with TRBD1. V lost 6 bases, J lost 0 bases, and 5 bases stayed unmatched. Germline V CDR1 and CDR2: MNHEY, SVGEGT. The CDR3 covers 14 residues. CDR3 loop: CASSSDRTSYEQYF. CDR3 bases: TGTGCCAGCAGCTCGGACAGGACCTCCTACGAGCAGTACTTC.

The chain links TRBV4-2 to TRBJ2-5; D is undetermined. Looked up from germline, CDR1 is LGHNA and CDR2 is YNFKEQ. The V end lost 0 bases, the J end lost 5 bases, and 7 bases lay between the germline ends. CDR3 length: 13 amino acids. The CDR3 DNA reads as TGTGCCAGCAGCCAAGATCTATGGGAGACCCAGTACTTC. Protein: CASSQDLWETQYF.